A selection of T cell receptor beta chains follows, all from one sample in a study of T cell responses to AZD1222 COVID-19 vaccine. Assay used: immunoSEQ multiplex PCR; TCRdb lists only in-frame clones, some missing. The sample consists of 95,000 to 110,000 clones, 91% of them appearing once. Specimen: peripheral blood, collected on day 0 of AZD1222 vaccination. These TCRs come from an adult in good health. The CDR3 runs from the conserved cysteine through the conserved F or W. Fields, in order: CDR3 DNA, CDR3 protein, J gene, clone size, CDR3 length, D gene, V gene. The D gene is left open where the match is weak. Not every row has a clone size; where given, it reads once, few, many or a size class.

CDR3 DNA: TGTGCCAGCATCCCCCTGGTAGGGACGTTAAACAATGAGCAGTTCTTC
CDR3 protein: CASIPLVGTLNNEQFF
J gene: TRBJ2-1
clone size: .
CDR3 length: 16
D gene: .
V gene: TRBV28

CDR3 DNA: TGTGCCAGCAGCGCGAGACAGGCCCGCTCCACAGATACGCAGTATTTT
CDR3 protein: CASSARQARSTDTQYF
J gene: TRBJ2-3
clone size: once
CDR3 length: 16
D gene: .
V gene: TRBV9

CDR3 DNA: TGTGCCATCAGTGAGAGTGGAGGGGCTCGCGAGCAGTACTTC
CDR3 protein: CAISESGGAREQYF
J gene: TRBJ2-7
clone size: .
CDR3 length: 14
D gene: .
V gene: TRBV10-3

CDR3 DNA: TGTGCCAGCAGCTTAAATCAGGCGCGTAGCTATAATTCACCCCTCCACTTT
CDR3 protein: CASSLNQARSYNSPLHF
J gene: TRBJ1-6
clone size: .
CDR3 length: 17
D gene: .
V gene: TRBV7-8

CDR3 DNA: TGTGCCAGAAGTGCGTGCGGGTTGACCTACGAGCAGTACTTC
CDR3 protein: CARSACGLTYEQYF
J gene: TRBJ2-7
clone size: .
CDR3 length: 14
D gene: .
V gene: TRBV5-3

CDR3 DNA: TGCAGCGGACAGGGGACAGGTCAAACTGAAGCTTTCTTT
CDR3 protein: CSGQGTGQTEAFF
J gene: TRBJ1-1
clone size: .
CDR3 length: 13
D gene: TRBD1
V gene: TRBV29-1

CDR3 DNA: TGTGCCAGCACCCACAGAAGGGGAAGGAACGGGACGGATGGGAATCAGCCCCAGCATTTT
CDR3 protein: CASTHRRGRNGTDGNQPQHF
J gene: TRBJ1-5
clone size: .
CDR3 length: 20
D gene: .
V gene: TRBV3-1/TRBV3-2

CDR3 DNA: TGTGCCAGCAGCGCCGCGACAGGGGTATATGGCTACACCTTC
CDR3 protein: CASSAATGVYGYTF
J gene: TRBJ1-2
clone size: .
CDR3 length: 14
D gene: TRBD1
V gene: TRBV28

CDR3 DNA: TGTGCCAGCAGCCAGCCCCGGATGAGTCAGGATGCCAATGAGCAGTTCTTC
CDR3 protein: CASSQPRMSQDANEQFF
J gene: TRBJ2-1
clone size: few
CDR3 length: 17
D gene: .
V gene: TRBV3-1/TRBV3-2

CDR3 DNA: TGTGCCAGTAGTAGATCTGGACAGGCCGAGACCCAGTACTTC
CDR3 protein: CASSRSGQAETQYF
J gene: TRBJ2-5
clone size: .
CDR3 length: 14
D gene: TRBD1
V gene: TRBV19

CDR3 DNA: TGCGCCAGCAGCCTGACTAGCGGGGGAAACAATGAGCAGTTCTTC
CDR3 protein: CASSLTSGGNNEQFF
J gene: TRBJ2-1
clone size: .
CDR3 length: 15
D gene: TRBD2
V gene: TRBV5-1

CDR3 DNA: TGTGCCTGGAGTGTGCCCCCCCCGGAGTATAGCAATCAGCCCCAGCATTTT
CDR3 protein: CAWSVPPPEYSNQPQHF
J gene: TRBJ1-5
clone size: .
CDR3 length: 17
D gene: .
V gene: TRBV30

CDR3 DNA: TGTGCCAGCAGTTCACCCCCGGGTGGGGGCGGCACTGAAGCTTTCTTT
CDR3 protein: CASSSPPGGGGTEAFF
J gene: TRBJ1-1
clone size: .
CDR3 length: 16
D gene: .
V gene: TRBV27

CDR3 DNA: TGCGCCAGCAGCCAACCCTCCAATCAGCCCCAGCATTTT
CDR3 protein: CASSQPSNQPQHF
J gene: TRBJ1-5
clone size: once
CDR3 length: 13
D gene: .
V gene: TRBV4-3

CDR3 DNA: TGTGCCAGCAGCTTAGATTGGGTCCAATCTGCTAACTATGGCTACACCTTC
CDR3 protein: CASSLDWVQSANYGYTF
J gene: TRBJ1-2
clone size: .
CDR3 length: 17
D gene: .
V gene: TRBV11-2

CDR3 DNA: TGTGCCAGCAGTTTATCCACCCAAACCTACGAGCAGTACTTC
CDR3 protein: CASSLSTQTYEQYF
J gene: TRBJ2-7
clone size: .
CDR3 length: 14
D gene: .
V gene: TRBV2

CDR3 DNA: TGTGCCAGCAGCTTAGGGCAGGGGTCGACAGATACGCAGTATTTT
CDR3 protein: CASSLGQGSTDTQYF
J gene: TRBJ2-3
clone size: .
CDR3 length: 15
D gene: .
V gene: TRBV7-2

CDR3 DNA: TGTGCCTCCGCAAGACAACCTAATTCACCCCTCCACTTT
CDR3 protein: CASARQPNSPLHF
J gene: TRBJ1-6
clone size: .
CDR3 length: 13
D gene: .
V gene: TRBV19

CDR3 DNA: TGTGCCAGCAGTTTTCCCCGGCCGGGATTTAATTCGAGCAATCAGCCCCAGCATTTT
CDR3 protein: CASSFPRPGFNSSNQPQHF
J gene: TRBJ1-5
clone size: once
CDR3 length: 19
D gene: .
V gene: TRBV27

CDR3 DNA: TGTGCCAGCTCACCGGGGACTTCGAGCTCCTACGAGCAGTACTTC
CDR3 protein: CASSPGTSSSYEQYF
J gene: TRBJ2-7
clone size: .
CDR3 length: 15
D gene: .
V gene: TRBV18

CDR3 DNA: TGTGCCAGTAGTATCGGTGAAGACAGGGGGCGCCGGGGTGGCAATCAGCCCCAGCATTTT
CDR3 protein: CASSIGEDRGRRGGNQPQHF
J gene: TRBJ1-5
clone size: .
CDR3 length: 20
D gene: TRBD1
V gene: TRBV19

CDR3 DNA: TGTGCCAGCAGCATAACAGGGGGTGGCTACACCTTC
CDR3 protein: CASSITGGGYTF
J gene: TRBJ1-2
clone size: .
CDR3 length: 12
D gene: TRBD1
V gene: TRBV13

CDR3 DNA: TGTGCCAGCAGCCATACAATCGGGACTCGTGCCTACGAGCAGTACTTC
CDR3 protein: CASSHTIGTRAYEQYF
J gene: TRBJ2-7
clone size: once
CDR3 length: 16
D gene: .
V gene: TRBV7-9

CDR3 DNA: TGTGCCAGCAGTGAAGGGTTGATAAGTTCAAATTCACCCCTCCACTTT
CDR3 protein: CASSEGLISSNSPLHF
J gene: TRBJ1-6
clone size: .
CDR3 length: 16
D gene: .
V gene: TRBV2

CDR3 DNA: TGTGCCAGCAGCAACCAGGGGGCGCGAGACTATGGCTACACCTTC
CDR3 protein: CASSNQGARDYGYTF
J gene: TRBJ1-2
clone size: .
CDR3 length: 15
D gene: .
V gene: TRBV21-1

CDR3 DNA: TGTGCCAGCAGCTTAGATCAGAGCTCCTATAATTCACCCCTCCACTTT
CDR3 protein: CASSLDQSSYNSPLHF
J gene: TRBJ1-6
clone size: .
CDR3 length: 16
D gene: .
V gene: TRBV7-2

CDR3 DNA: TGCGCCAGCAGACTTACAGGGGCGAACACCGGGGAGCTGTTTTTT
CDR3 protein: CASRLTGANTGELFF
J gene: TRBJ2-2
clone size: .
CDR3 length: 15
D gene: TRBD1
V gene: TRBV5-1

CDR3 DNA: TGTGCCAGCACCCACCGGTGGCAAGAGACCCAGTACTTC
CDR3 protein: CASTHRWQETQYF
J gene: TRBJ2-5
clone size: .
CDR3 length: 13
D gene: .
V gene: TRBV5-5

CDR3 DNA: TGTGCCAGCAGCGTAGGAGCGGGGACATTCACAGATACGCAGTATTTT
CDR3 protein: CASSVGAGTFTDTQYF
J gene: TRBJ2-3
clone size: .
CDR3 length: 16
D gene: .
V gene: TRBV9

CDR3 DNA: TGCGCCAGCAGCTTGAGGGAGGGGAACGCTGAAGCTTTCTTT
CDR3 protein: CASSLREGNAEAFF
J gene: TRBJ1-1
clone size: .
CDR3 length: 14
D gene: .
V gene: TRBV5-1

CDR3 DNA: TGTGCCAGCAGCGGGGGGGTTAAACCCGGGAACTACGAGCAGTACTTC
CDR3 protein: CASSGGVKPGNYEQYF
J gene: TRBJ2-7
clone size: few
CDR3 length: 16
D gene: TRBD2
V gene: TRBV5-4

CDR3 DNA: TGTGCCAGCAGTTTATTGGGGTCTGGTGGCTACACCTTC
CDR3 protein: CASSLLGSGGYTF
J gene: TRBJ1-2
clone size: .
CDR3 length: 13
D gene: .
V gene: TRBV12-3/TRBV12-4

CDR3 DNA: TGTGCCAGCAGTTTGGGGGGGCTTAAAGAGACCCAGTACTTC
CDR3 protein: CASSLGGLKETQYF
J gene: TRBJ2-5
clone size: .
CDR3 length: 14
D gene: .
V gene: TRBV6-2/TRBV6-3

CDR3 DNA: TGCAGCGTTGGGACTAGCGGGGTAAGAGAGACCCAGTACTTC
CDR3 protein: CSVGTSGVRETQYF
J gene: TRBJ2-5
clone size: .
CDR3 length: 14
D gene: TRBD2
V gene: TRBV29-1

CDR3 DNA: TGTGCCAGCAGCAGCCGGGACAGGGCCACCTACGAGCAGTACTTC
CDR3 protein: CASSSRDRATYEQYF
J gene: TRBJ2-7
clone size: .
CDR3 length: 15
D gene: .
V gene: TRBV21-1

CDR3 DNA: TGTGCTAGTGGTTTGGTAGGGACAGTCTGGGTAGGCAATCAGCCCCAGCATTTT
CDR3 protein: CASGLVGTVWVGNQPQHF
J gene: TRBJ1-5
clone size: .
CDR3 length: 18
D gene: TRBD1
V gene: TRBV12-5

CDR3 DNA: TGTGCCAGCAGTGACGGGGGCGATTATGGCTACACCTTC
CDR3 protein: CASSDGGDYGYTF
J gene: TRBJ1-2
clone size: .
CDR3 length: 13
D gene: .
V gene: TRBV2

CDR3 DNA: TGTGCCAGCAGCTCACAAGGACTAGCGGGGGTTTACGAGCAGTACTTC
CDR3 protein: CASSSQGLAGVYEQYF
J gene: TRBJ2-7
clone size: .
CDR3 length: 16
D gene: TRBD2
V gene: TRBV7-8

CDR3 DNA: TGTGCCAGCAGTTTTTGGTCGACCTACGAGCAGTACTTC
CDR3 protein: CASSFWSTYEQYF
J gene: TRBJ2-7
clone size: .
CDR3 length: 13
D gene: .
V gene: TRBV12-3/TRBV12-4

CDR3 DNA: TGCGCCAGCAGCTCTGACGGGGGCCGTTCCTACGAGCAGTACTTC
CDR3 protein: CASSSDGGRSYEQYF
J gene: TRBJ2-7
clone size: .
CDR3 length: 15
D gene: .
V gene: TRBV5-1

CDR3 DNA: TGCGCCAGCAGCCAAGGGTCTAACACTGAAGCTTTCTTT
CDR3 protein: CASSQGSNTEAFF
J gene: TRBJ1-1
clone size: .
CDR3 length: 13
D gene: .
V gene: TRBV4-3

CDR3 DNA: TGTGCCAGCAGTACTGGACTAGCGGGGGGGCAAGAGACCCAGTACTTC
CDR3 protein: CASSTGLAGGQETQYF
J gene: TRBJ2-5
clone size: .
CDR3 length: 16
D gene: TRBD2
V gene: TRBV2

CDR3 DNA: TGTGCCAGCAGTTATTCCACGAACACTGAAGCTTTCTTT
CDR3 protein: CASSYSTNTEAFF
J gene: TRBJ1-1
clone size: .
CDR3 length: 13
D gene: .
V gene: TRBV6-2/TRBV6-3

CDR3 DNA: TGTGCCAGTAGTATATCCAGGGCCCCGCTCGAGCAGTACTTC
CDR3 protein: CASSISRAPLEQYF
J gene: TRBJ2-7
clone size: once
CDR3 length: 14
D gene: .
V gene: TRBV19

CDR3 DNA: TGTGCCAGCAGTATAGCTATCGGACAGGCGGAGCAGTACTTC
CDR3 protein: CASSIAIGQAEQYF
J gene: TRBJ2-7
clone size: .
CDR3 length: 14
D gene: TRBD1
V gene: TRBV6-5

CDR3 DNA: TGTGCCAGCAGTTTCGACAGGGAGGCAATGAACACTGAAGCTTTCTTT
CDR3 protein: CASSFDREAMNTEAFF
J gene: TRBJ1-1
clone size: .
CDR3 length: 16
D gene: TRBD1
V gene: TRBV27